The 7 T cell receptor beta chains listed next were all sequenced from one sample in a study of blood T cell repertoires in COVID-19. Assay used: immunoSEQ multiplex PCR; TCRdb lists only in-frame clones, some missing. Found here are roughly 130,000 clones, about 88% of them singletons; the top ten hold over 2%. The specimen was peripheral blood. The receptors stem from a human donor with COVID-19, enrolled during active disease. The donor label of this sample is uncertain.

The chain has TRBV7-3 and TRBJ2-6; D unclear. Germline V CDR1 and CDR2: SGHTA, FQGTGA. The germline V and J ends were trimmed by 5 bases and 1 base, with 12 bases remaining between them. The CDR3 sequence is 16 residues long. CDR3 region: CASSPIVTSGANVLTF. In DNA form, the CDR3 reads TGTGCCAGCAGCCCAATTGTAACTTCTGGGGCCAACGTCCTGACTTTC.

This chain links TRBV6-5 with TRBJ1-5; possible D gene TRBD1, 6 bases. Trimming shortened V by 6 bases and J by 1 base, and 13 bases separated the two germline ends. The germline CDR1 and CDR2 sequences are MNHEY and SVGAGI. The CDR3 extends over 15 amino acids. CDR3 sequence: CASRTRGASNQPQHF. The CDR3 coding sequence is TGTGCCAGCAGGACCAGGGGCGCCAGCAATCAGCCCCAGCATTTT.

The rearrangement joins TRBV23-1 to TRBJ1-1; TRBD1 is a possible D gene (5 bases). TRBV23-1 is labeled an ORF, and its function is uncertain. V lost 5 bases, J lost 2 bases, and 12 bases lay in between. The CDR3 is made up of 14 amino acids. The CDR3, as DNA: TGCGCCAGCAGTTGGGGGGTGTGCAACACTGAAGCTTTCTTT. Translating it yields CASSWGVCNTEAFF.

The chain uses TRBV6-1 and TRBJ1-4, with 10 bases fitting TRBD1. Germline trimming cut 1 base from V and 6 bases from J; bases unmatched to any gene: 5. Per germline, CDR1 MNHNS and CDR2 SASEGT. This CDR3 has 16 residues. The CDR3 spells CASSEGLGQGDEKLFF. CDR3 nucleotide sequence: TGTGCCAGCAGTGAAGGGTTAGGACAGGGGGATGAAAAACTGTTTTTT.

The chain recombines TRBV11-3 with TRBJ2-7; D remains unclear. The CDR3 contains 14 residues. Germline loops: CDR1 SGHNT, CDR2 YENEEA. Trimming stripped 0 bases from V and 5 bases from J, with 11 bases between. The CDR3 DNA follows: TGTGCCAGCAGCTTAGACCCAGGTACCCACGAGCAGTACTTC. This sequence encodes CASSLDPGTHEQYF.

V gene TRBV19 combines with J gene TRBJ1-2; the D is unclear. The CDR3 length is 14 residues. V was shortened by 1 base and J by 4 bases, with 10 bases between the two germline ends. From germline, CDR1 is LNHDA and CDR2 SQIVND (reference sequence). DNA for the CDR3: TGTGCCAGTAGTATAGCGCAGGCGTTCTATGGCTACACCTTC. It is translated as CASSIAQAFYGYTF.

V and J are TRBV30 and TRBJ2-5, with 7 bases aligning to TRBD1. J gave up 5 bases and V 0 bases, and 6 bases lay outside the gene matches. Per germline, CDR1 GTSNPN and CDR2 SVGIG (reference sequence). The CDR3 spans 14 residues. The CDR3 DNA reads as TGTGCCTGGAGTGTACAGGCAGGGGGTGAGACCCAGTACTTC. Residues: CAWSVQAGGETQYF.